One and the same sample provided the 26 T cell receptor beta chains below, sequenced in a study of CD8 T cells in ankylosing spondylitis. One entry per CDR3 protein, called by TCRdb with MiXCR from the 5' RACE reads. The sample shows 190,000 or so distinct CDR3 sequences, about 13% of them seen only once. Sequenced: blood, either unsorted or a sorted T cell fraction (not recorded which). Receptors originate from a male donor with ankylosing spondylitis or in good health (not recorded which).

The chain links TRBV12-3 or TRBV12-4 to TRBJ1-1; D unresolved. Trimming removed 7 bases at V and 1 base at J, with 10 bases between. There are 13 residues in the CDR3. The CDR3: CASTSDENTEAFF. The CDR3 DNA sequence: TGTGCCAGCACCTCGGATGAGAACACTGAAGCTTTCTTT.

This rearrangement joins TRBV12-3 or TRBV12-4 to TRBJ1-5; the D is unclear. The CDR3 is made up of 12 amino acids. Trimming took 5 bases from V and 7 from J, leaving 9 bases between them. The CDR3, as DNA: TGTGCCAGCAGTCCGGTGGACCAGCCCCAGCATTTT. Its protein is CASSPVDQPQHF.

This clonotype was recorded at least ten times. V gene TRBV29-1 combines with J gene TRBJ2-2; D perhaps matches TRBD1 (6 bases). Germline CDR1 is SQVTM and CDR2 is ANQGSEA. CDR3 size: 15 residues. Deletions cut 4 bases from V and 2 bases from J, with 14 bases between. The CDR3: CSVVQTGDNTGELFF. The CDR3 DNA is TGCAGCGTTGTTCAGACAGGAGACAACACCGGGGAGCTGTTTTTT.

The chain couples TRBV5-1 to TRBJ2-2; possibly TRBD2 for D (6 bases). Trimming stripped 5 bases from V and 6 bases from J, with 8 bases between. This CDR3 spans 12 amino acids. The germline CDR1 and CDR2 sequences are SGHRS and YFSETQ. For the CDR3, the DNA is TGCGCCAGCAGGGGCGGGGCCGGGGAGCTGTTTTTT. Its protein product is CASRGGAGELFF.

This chain uses TRBV6-5 with TRBJ1-3; D is possibly TRBD1 (5 bases). The CDR3 is 16 amino acids. Germline loops: CDR1 MNHEY, CDR2 SVGAGI. Trimming removed 2 bases at V and 4 bases at J, with 15 bases between. The CDR3, as DNA: TGTGCCAGCAGTTACGACCCAGGGTGGCGAGGAAACACCATATATTTT. It is translated as CASSYDPGWRGNTIYF.

This clonotype appeared a few times. The J gene is TRBJ2-7, the V gene TRBV6-2 or TRBV6-3, with 11 bases matching TRBD2. Germline-derived CDR1 and CDR2 are MNHEY and SVGEGT. The CDR3 is 16 amino acids. V lost 8 bases, J lost 2 bases, and 11 bases stayed unmatched. DNA of the CDR3: TGTGCCAGCGCCGGGACTAGCGGTACCCCCCCCTACGAGCAGTACTTC. Protein product: CASAGTSGTPPYEQYF.

The chain recombines TRBV4-1 with TRBJ2-7, with 8 bases fitting TRBD1. Germline loops: CDR1 MGHRA, CDR2 YSYEKL. V shed 0 bases, J shed 6 bases, and the junction held 4 bases outside the gene matches. The CDR3 is 14 amino acids. CDR3 in DNA: TGCGCCAGCAGCCAAGAGACAGGGGCGGGCGAGCAGTACTTC. This sequence encodes CASSQETGAGEQYF.

The chain combines TRBV11-2 with TRBJ2-1, with 9 bases lining up with TRBD2. Per the germline V gene, CDR1 is SGHAT and CDR2 is FQNNGV. V lost 2 bases and J lost 7; bases outside the gene matches: 6. The CDR3 is 15 amino acids. The CDR3 nucleotides are TGTGCCAGCAGCTTACGGCGGGGGGGCGTAAATGAGCAGTTCTTC. Encoded protein: CASSLRRGGVNEQFF.

The J gene is TRBJ2-2, the V gene TRBV27, with TRBD2 matching 11 bases. This CDR3 has 16 amino acids. Germline assignment: CDR1 MNHEY and CDR2 SMNVEV (reference sequence). V was clipped by 5 bases and J by 2 bases; unmatched bases: 4. The CDR3 DNA reads TGTGCCAGCAGTCTTAGCGGGAGGGCCAACACCGGGGAGCTGTTTTTT. The encoded protein is CASSLSGRANTGELFF.

This clonotype was recorded at least ten times. The chain carries TRBV2 and TRBJ2-1; the match to TRBD2 covers 13 bases. Germline CDR1 reads SNHLY; CDR2 reads FYNNEI. This CDR3 is built from 18 residues. The ends lost 5 bases at V and 8 bases at J; junction bases unmatched: 15. CDR3 in amino acids: CASSRLSGLAGKTHEQFF. For the CDR3, the DNA is TGTGCCAGCAGTCGATTGTCGGGACTAGCGGGAAAGACCCATGAGCAGTTCTTC.

The chain links TRBV19 to TRBJ1-1; D is undetermined. V dropped 7 bases and J dropped 1 base, with 16 bases sitting between them. CDR1 is LNHDA and CDR2 is SQIVND in the germline V gene (reference sequence). This CDR3 contains 15 residues. In DNA, the CDR3 is TGTGCCAGTACCTTGGGATGGAAGGGGAACACTGAAGCTTTCTTT. It specifies CASTLGWKGNTEAFF.

CDR3 protein: CASSLEQGVRETQYF. CDR3 in DNA: TGTGCCAGCAGCTTGGAACAGGGAGTGAGAGAGACCCAGTACTTC. The gene calls are TRBV5-6 and TRBJ2-5, with a possible D match to TRBD1 (6 bases). CDR1 and CDR2 (germline): SGHDT, YYEEEE. This CDR3 is 15 amino acids long. Trimming shortened V by 0 bases and J by 4 bases, and 13 bases separated the two germline ends. Drawing the rest from reference TRBV5-6 and TRBJ2-5, the complete variable domain is DAGVTQSPTHLIKTRGQQVTLRCSPKSGHDTVSWYQQALGQGPQFIFQYYEEEERQRGNFPDRFSGHQFPNYSSELNVNALLLGDSALYLCASSLEQGVRETQYFGPGTRLLVL.

There are a few counts of this clonotype. The chain employs TRBV3-1 and TRBJ2-5, with TRBD1 matching over 9 bases. The CDR3 totals 13 residues. Per germline, CDR1 LGHDT and CDR2 YNNKEL (reference sequence). J was trimmed by 2 bases and V by 6 bases; bases with no gene match: 1. CDR3 amino acids: CASRTGGQETQYF. The CDR3, as DNA: TGTGCCAGCAGGACAGGGGGTCAAGAGACCCAGTACTTC.

V usage is TRBV6-5 and J usage is TRBJ2-7; D tentatively reads TRBD1 or TRBD2 (5 bases each). CDR1 is MNHEY, CDR2 SVGAGI, per germline. V shed 9 bases and J shed 5 bases, with 14 bases lying between them. This CDR3 has 12 residues. CDR3 protein: CASGTVGDEQYF. The DNA for the CDR3 is TGTGCCAGTGGGACGGTGGGGGACGAGCAGTACTTC.

The chain carries TRBV3-1 and TRBJ2-4; 10 bases are a match to TRBD1. The CDR3 is 14 amino acids. Germline-derived CDR1 and CDR2 are LGHDT and YNNKEL (reference sequence). V lost 4 bases and J lost 8; bases outside the gene matches: 5. DNA of the CDR3: TGTGCCAGCAGCCCGGGACAGGGGTGGGACATTCAGTACTTC. This encodes CASSPGQGWDIQYF.

The rearrangement joins TRBV7-2 to TRBJ1-6; 7 nucleotides match TRBD1. The J segment lost 6 bases and the V segment lost 6 bases, leaving 8 bases of the junction unmatched. CDR1 is SGHTA and CDR2 is FQGNSA in the germline V gene. The CDR3 covers 15 residues. CDR3 coding DNA: TGTGCCAGCAGGATAACAGGGGCGGGTAATTCACCCCTCCACTTT. It specifies CASRITGAGNSPLHF.

V gene TRBV10-1 combines with J gene TRBJ2-3; 11 positions agree with TRBD1. The CDR3 consists of 16 residues. Unmatched junction bases numbered 6, after V lost 2 bases and J lost 5 bases. Germline V gives CDR1 WNHNN, CDR2 SYGVQD (reference sequence). The CDR3 DNA reads TGCGCCAGCAGTGAGGTGGACAGGGGGCTTGGAGATACGCAGTATTTT. Its translation is CASSEVDRGLGDTQYF.

This clonotype has only a few counts. CDR3 protein: CASSQDRTQGLYNEQFF. Written as DNA, the CDR3 is TGCGCCAGCAGCCAAGATAGGACGCAGGGACTTTACAATGAGCAGTTCTTC. The chain couples TRBV4-1 to TRBJ2-1, with TRBD2 as a possible D gene (6 bases). This CDR3 is 17 amino acids long. Germline V gene data show CDR1 as MGHRA and CDR2 as YSYEKL. V lost 0 bases and J 4 bases, leaving 16 bases between the germline ends.

The chain carries TRBV5-1 and TRBJ2-2; possible D gene TRBD1, 6 bases. In germline, CDR1 is SGHRS, CDR2 YFSETQ. Trimming removed 0 bases from V and 4 bases from J, with 13 bases in between. The CDR3 consists of 16 residues. The CDR3 reads CASSLAGAPSTGELFF. For the CDR3, the DNA is TGCGCCAGCAGCTTGGCAGGGGCCCCGAGCACCGGGGAGCTGTTTTTT.

This clonotype was picked up a small number of times. The chain couples TRBV29-1 to TRBJ1-2, with 12 positions matching TRBD1. From germline, CDR1 is SQVTM and CDR2 ANQGSEA. V was clipped by 2 bases and J by 8 bases; unmatched bases: 9. This CDR3 contains 15 residues. CDR3 loop: CSVEIRDRGLGGYTF. CDR3 coding DNA: TGCAGCGTTGAAATTCGGGACAGGGGGCTAGGCGGCTACACCTTC. The full variable domain, with the rest looked up from reference TRBV29-1 and TRBJ1-2, is SAVISQKPSRDICQRGTSLTIQCQVDSQVTMMFWYRQQPGQSLTLIATANQGSEATYESGFVIDKFPISRPNLTFSTLTVSNMSPEDSSIYLCSVEIRDRGLGGYTFGSGTRLTVV.

The V gene is TRBV2, the J gene TRBJ2-5, with D possibly being TRBD1 (6 bases). The V end was cut by 4 bases, the J end by 2 bases, with 23 bases between. Germline V gene sequence: CDR1 SNHLY, CDR2 FYNNEI. CDR3 size: 18 residues. The CDR3 sequence is CASSAPEGEGKLQETQYF. The CDR3 bases are TGTGCCAGCAGTGCCCCTGAGGGGGAAGGGAAGTTACAAGAGACCCAGTACTTC.

This clonotype was observed a few times. V usage is TRBV18 and J usage is TRBJ1-3; the match to TRBD1 covers 7 bases. J lost 4 bases, V lost 3 bases, and 18 bases had no gene match. The CDR3 loop spans 19 amino acids. Germline V lookup: CDR1 KGHSH, CDR2 LQKENI. The CDR3 sequence is CASSPQGVLSSAAGNTIYF. CDR3 DNA sequence: TGTGCCAGCTCACCCCAGGGGGTCCTCTCCTCTGCCGCCGGAAACACCATATATTTT.

This clonotype appeared a few times. This chain links TRBV19 with TRBJ2-2; the D is unclear. Germline CDR1 LNHDA, CDR2 SQIVND (reference sequence). The ends were cut back, 2 bases at V and 1 base at J, with 5 bases in the middle. There are 14 residues in the CDR3. The CDR3 reads CASSISWNTGELFF. As DNA, the CDR3 is TGTGCCAGTAGTATATCTTGGAACACCGGGGAGCTGTTTTTT. The full variable domain, its missing parts supplied by reference TRBV19 and TRBJ2-2, is DGGITQSPKYLFRKEGQNVTLSCEQNLNHDAMYWYRQDPGQGLRLIYYSQIVNDFQKGDIAEGYSVSREKKESFPLTVTSAQKNPTAFYLCASSISWNTGELFFGEGSRLTVL.

This clonotype has ten or more counts. This rearrangement joins TRBV5-1 to TRBJ1-1; D possibly corresponds to TRBD1 (5 bases). Trimming pared 0 bases from V and 6 bases from J, leaving 18 bases between. Germline CDR1 and CDR2: SGHRS and YFSETQ. The CDR3 covers 16 residues. CDR3 DNA sequence: TGCGCCAGCAGCTTGGGCGAGCGCTCCCGGGGCGCTGAAGCTTTCTTT. It yields the protein CASSLGERSRGAEAFF.

This clonotype was counted many times. The CDR3 loop is CSARTMNTGELFF. CDR3 coding DNA: TGCAGCGCTCGGACTATGAACACCGGGGAGCTGTTTTTT. This chain joins TRBV29-1 and TRBJ2-2; D may be TRBD2 (6 bases). The CDR3 is 13 amino acids. The V end lost 7 bases, the J end lost 1 base, and 10 bases lay between the germline ends. CDR1 and CDR2 from the germline V gene are SQVTM and ANQGSEA.

This clonotype showed up just a few times. The rearrangement links TRBV12-5 to TRBJ2-7; D uncertain. This CDR3 contains 14 residues. Trimming took off 7 bases at V and 6 bases at J, with 19 bases between the two ends. Germline V gives CDR1 LGHNT, CDR2 FRNRAP. The CDR3 DNA follows: TGTGCTAGTGCTAAACCCCTAGGGTTTGGCGAGCAGTACTTC. Its protein product is CASAKPLGFGEQYF.